The entry that follows covers one TCR beta chain sequence. Source study methods: Reference gene primer amplification in the assay estimated nucleated cell counts. The assay was immunoSEQ multiplex PCR, and TCRdb's table has in-frame clones only and misses some. V and J calls and clone size are copied from that table; D and trimming were computed from the DNA. The data show tens of thousands of clones, around 87% seen once. The data derive from a study of blood T cell repertoires in COVID-19. The source of this sequence is a man aged 45 to 65 with active COVID-19. Sequenced sample: peripheral blood.

CDR3 loop: CASSLTGSTDTQYF. CDR3 coding DNA: TGTGCCAGCAGCTTAACCGGGTCCACAGATACGCAGTATTTT. V usage is TRBV7-9 and J usage is TRBJ2-3; unclear D gene. CDR3 length: 14 residues. Germline assignment: CDR1 SEHNR and CDR2 FQNEAQ (reference sequence). Between the trimmed V and J ends, which lost 2 bases and 2 bases, there was a span of 8 bases.